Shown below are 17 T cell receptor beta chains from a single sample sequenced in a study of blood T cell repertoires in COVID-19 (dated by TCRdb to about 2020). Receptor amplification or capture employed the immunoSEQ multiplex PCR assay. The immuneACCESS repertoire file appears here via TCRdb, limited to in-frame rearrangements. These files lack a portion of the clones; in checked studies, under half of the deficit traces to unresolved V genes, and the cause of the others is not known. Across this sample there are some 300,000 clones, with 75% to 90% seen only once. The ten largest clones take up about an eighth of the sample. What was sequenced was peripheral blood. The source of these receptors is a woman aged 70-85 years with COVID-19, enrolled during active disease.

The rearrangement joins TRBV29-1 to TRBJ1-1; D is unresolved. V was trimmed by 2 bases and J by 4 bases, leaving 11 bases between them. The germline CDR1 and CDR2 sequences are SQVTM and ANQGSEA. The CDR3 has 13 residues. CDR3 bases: TGCAGCGTTGAAAGGGAGGACGCCACTGAAGCTTTCTTT. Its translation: CSVEREDATEAFF.

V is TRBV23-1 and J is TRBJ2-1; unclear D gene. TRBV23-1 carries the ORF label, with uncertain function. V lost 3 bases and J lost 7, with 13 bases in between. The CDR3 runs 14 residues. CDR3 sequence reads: CASSHYEVWNEQFF. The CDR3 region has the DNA TGCGCCAGCAGTCATTATGAGGTCTGGAATGAGCAGTTCTTC.

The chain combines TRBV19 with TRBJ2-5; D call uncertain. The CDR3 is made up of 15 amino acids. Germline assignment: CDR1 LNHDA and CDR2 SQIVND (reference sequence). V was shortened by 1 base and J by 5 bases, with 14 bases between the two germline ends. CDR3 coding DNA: TGTGCCAGTAGTATAGGGCGGCCCAAGCCGGAGACCCAGTACTTC. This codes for CASSIGRPKPETQYF. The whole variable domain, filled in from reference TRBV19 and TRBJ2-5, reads DGGITQSPKYLFRKEGQNVTLSCEQNLNHDAMYWYRQDPGQGLRLIYYSQIVNDFQKGDIAEGYSVSREKKESFPLTVTSAQKNPTAFYLCASSIGRPKPETQYFGPGTRLLVL.

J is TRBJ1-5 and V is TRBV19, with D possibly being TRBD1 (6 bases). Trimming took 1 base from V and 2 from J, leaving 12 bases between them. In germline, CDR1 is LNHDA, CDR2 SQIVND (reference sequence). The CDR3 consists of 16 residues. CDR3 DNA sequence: TGTGCCAGTAGTATAGGCAGGGGCGGCGGCAATCAGCCCCAGCATTTT. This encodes CASSIGRGGGNQPQHF.

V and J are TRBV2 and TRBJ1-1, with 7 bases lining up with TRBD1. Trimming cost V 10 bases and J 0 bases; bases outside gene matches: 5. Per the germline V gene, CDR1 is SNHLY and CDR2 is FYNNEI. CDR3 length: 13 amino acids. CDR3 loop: CATRGGLNTEAFF. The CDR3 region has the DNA TGTGCCACCAGGGGGGGTCTGAACACTGAAGCTTTCTTT.

This chain's CDR3 is CASSLVRGHEQYF. CDR3 nucleotide sequence: TGTGCCAGCAGCTTAGTTCGAGGCCACGAGCAGTACTTC. The chain combines TRBV7-2 with TRBJ2-7; D unresolved. Trimming removed 1 base from V and 5 bases from J, with 9 bases in between. The CDR3 sequence is 13 residues long. Germline V lookup: CDR1 SGHTA, CDR2 FQGNSA.

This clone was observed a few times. The CDR3 DNA reads TGTGCTAGTGCGCCTTACAGGGGATACTCCTACGAGCAGTACTTC. Its translation: CASAPYRGYSYEQYF. V and J are TRBV12-5 and TRBJ2-7; 7 bases align to TRBD1. Germline trimming cut 7 bases from V and 0 bases from J; bases unmatched to any gene: 9. This CDR3 spans 15 amino acids. Germline CDR1 reads LGHNT; CDR2 reads FRNRAP.

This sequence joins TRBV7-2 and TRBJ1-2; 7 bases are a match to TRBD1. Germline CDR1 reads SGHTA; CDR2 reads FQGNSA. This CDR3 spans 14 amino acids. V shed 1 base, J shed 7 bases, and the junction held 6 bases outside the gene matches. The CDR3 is CASSLDRGRGGYTF. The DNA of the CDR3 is TGTGCCAGCAGCTTAGATAGGGGGCGCGGTGGCTACACCTTC.

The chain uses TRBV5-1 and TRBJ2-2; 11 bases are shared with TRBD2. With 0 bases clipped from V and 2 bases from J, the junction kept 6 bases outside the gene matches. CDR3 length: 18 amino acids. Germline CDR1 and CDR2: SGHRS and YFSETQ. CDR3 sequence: CASSLVLAGGRNTGELFF. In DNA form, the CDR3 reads TGCGCCAGCAGCTTGGTTCTAGCGGGGGGACGAAACACCGGGGAGCTGTTTTTT.

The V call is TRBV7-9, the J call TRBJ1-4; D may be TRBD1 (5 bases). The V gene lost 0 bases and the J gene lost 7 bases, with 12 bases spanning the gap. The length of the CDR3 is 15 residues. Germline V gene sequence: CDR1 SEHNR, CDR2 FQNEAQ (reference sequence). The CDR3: CASSLASGGGEKLFF. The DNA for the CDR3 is TGTGCCAGCAGCTTAGCATCCGGGGGAGGTGAAAAACTGTTTTTT.

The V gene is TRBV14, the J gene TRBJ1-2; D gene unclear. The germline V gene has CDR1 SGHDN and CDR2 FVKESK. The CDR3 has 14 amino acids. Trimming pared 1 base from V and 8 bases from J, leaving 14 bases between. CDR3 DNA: TGTGCCAGCAGCCAAGGAGATTCGGTCTACGGCTACACCTTC. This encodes CASSQGDSVYGYTF.

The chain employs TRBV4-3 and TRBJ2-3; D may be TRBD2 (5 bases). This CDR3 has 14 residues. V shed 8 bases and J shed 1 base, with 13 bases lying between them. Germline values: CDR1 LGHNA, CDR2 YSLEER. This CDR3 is CASRPGLGTDTQYF. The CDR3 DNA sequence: TGCGCCAGCCGGCCGGGGTTAGGCACAGATACGCAGTATTTT.

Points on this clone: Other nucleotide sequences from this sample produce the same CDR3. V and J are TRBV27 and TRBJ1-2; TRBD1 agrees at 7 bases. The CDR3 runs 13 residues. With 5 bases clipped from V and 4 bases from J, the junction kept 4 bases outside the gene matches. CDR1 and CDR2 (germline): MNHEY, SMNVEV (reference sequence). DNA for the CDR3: TGTGCCAGCAGTCCCACAGGGGTCTATGGCTACACCTTC. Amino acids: CASSPTGVYGYTF.

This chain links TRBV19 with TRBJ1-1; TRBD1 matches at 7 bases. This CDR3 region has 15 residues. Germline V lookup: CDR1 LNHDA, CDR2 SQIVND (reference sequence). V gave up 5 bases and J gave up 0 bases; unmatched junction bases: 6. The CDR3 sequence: CASSLGTAMNTEAFF. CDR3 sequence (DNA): TGTGCCAGTAGTCTCGGGACAGCCATGAACACTGAAGCTTTCTTT.

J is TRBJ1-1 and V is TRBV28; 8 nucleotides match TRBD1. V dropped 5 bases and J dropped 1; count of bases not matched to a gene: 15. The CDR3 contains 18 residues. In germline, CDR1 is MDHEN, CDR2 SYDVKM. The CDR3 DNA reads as TGTGCCAGCAGTCTGCGGGACAGGATAAGGCTGAGGAACACTGAAGCTTTCTTT. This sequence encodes CASSLRDRIRLRNTEAFF.

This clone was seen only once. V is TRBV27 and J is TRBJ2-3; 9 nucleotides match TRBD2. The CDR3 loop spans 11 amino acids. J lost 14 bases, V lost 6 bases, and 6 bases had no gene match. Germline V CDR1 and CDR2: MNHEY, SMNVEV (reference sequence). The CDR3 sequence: CASRAGGPLYF. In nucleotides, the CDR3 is TGTGCCAGCAGGGCGGGGGGGCCATTGTATTTT.

CDR3 loop: CASSLVGGTTNEKLFF. The CDR3 region has the DNA TGTGCCAGCAGCCTGGTCGGGGGGACAACTAATGAAAAACTGTTTTTT. The chain uses TRBV4-2 and TRBJ1-4; D might be TRBD1 (5 bases). With 4 bases removed from V and 0 bases from J, the gap between germline ends came to 12 bases. The V gene's germline CDR1 is LGHNA and CDR2 YNFKEQ. This CDR3 is 16 amino acids long.